The 27 T cell receptor beta chains below were found in one sample sequenced in a study of shared clonotypes between healthy human individuals. The table came from immunoSEQ multiplex PCR; TCRdb's copy has only in-frame clones and leaves some out. The table lists 2 million to 2.5 million clones, 85% to 95% of them singletons. The sequenced sample was naive CD4+ T cells from PBMCs. Specified subset: CD45RA+ positively selected. The receptors come from a man younger than 35 in good health. Some clones in this sample may be carry-over from other donors' samples.

This clone is a singleton in its sample. The J gene is TRBJ1-2, the V gene TRBV7-8; D is possibly TRBD1 (5 bases). The CDR3 loop spans 14 amino acids. Germline V gene data show CDR1 as SGHVS and CDR2 as FQNEAQ. V lost 1 base to trimming and J lost 8 bases, with 14 bases between them. The CDR3 spells CASSLESRASGYTF. The CDR3 DNA sequence: TGTGCCAGCAGCTTAGAGAGCAGGGCGTCCGGCTACACCTTC.

This clone was detected only a few times. The chain couples TRBV29-1 to TRBJ2-3; D not resolved. Germline CDR1 is SQVTM and CDR2 is ANQGSEA. V was clipped by 3 bases and J by 0 bases, with 7 bases between them. There are 13 residues in the CDR3. CDR3 DNA: TGCAGCGTTGACAGACCTAGCACAGATACGCAGTATTTT. Translating it yields CSVDRPSTDTQYF.

On this clone: The same CDR3 can be traced to other DNA sequences in this sample. CDR3 in DNA: TGTGCCAGCAGCTTAGTGGGTGATACGCAGTATTTT. It specifies CASSLVGDTQYF. This chain links TRBV7-2 with TRBJ2-3; D is uncertain. This CDR3 comprises 12 residues. V lost 1 base, J lost 6 bases, and 5 bases lay in between. Germline CDR1 SGHTA, CDR2 FQGNSA. Based on the CDR3 plus reference TRBV7-2 and TRBJ2-3, the full variable domain is GAGVSQSPSNKVTEKGKDVELRCDPISGHTALYWYRQSLGQGLEFLIYFQGNSAPDKSGLPSDRFSAERTGGSVSTLTIQRTQQEDSAVYLCASSLVGDTQYFGPGTRLTVL.

The chain employs TRBV5-4 and TRBJ2-1; 10 bases align to TRBD2. CDR3 length: 15 amino acids. Germline loops: CDR1 SGHNT, CDR2 YYREEE (reference sequence). The J segment lost 2 bases and the V segment lost 4 bases, leaving 3 bases of the junction unmatched. The CDR3: CASSLLAGAYNEQFF. CDR3 DNA sequence: TGTGCCAGCAGCCTCCTAGCGGGGGCCTACAATGAGCAGTTCTTC.

The sample holds one count of this clone. The chain links TRBV19 to TRBJ2-6; 7 bases fit TRBD1. The ends lost 7 bases at V and 0 bases at J; junction bases unmatched: 3. CDR3 length: 15 residues. In germline, CDR1 is LNHDA, CDR2 SQIVND (reference sequence). The CDR3 reads CASNDRASGANVLTF. CDR3 coding DNA: TGTGCCAGTAACGACAGGGCCTCTGGGGCCAACGTCCTGACTTTC.

This rearrangement joins TRBV7-3 to TRBJ2-7, with D perhaps matching TRBD1 (6 bases). V lost 5 bases to trimming and J lost 6 bases, with 26 bases between them. The CDR3 consists of 17 residues. From germline, CDR1 is SGHTA and CDR2 FQGTGA. The DNA of the CDR3 is TGTGCCAGCAGCCTTGCGTTTATAGGGACACCGCTTCCCGAGCAGTACTTC. Amino acids: CASSLAFIGTPLPEQYF.

The chain uses TRBV30 and TRBJ1-2; D uncertain. Trimming took 2 bases from V and 8 from J, leaving 15 bases between them. The CDR3 extends over 13 amino acids. Germline CDR1 reads GTSNPN; CDR2 reads SVGIG (reference sequence). The CDR3, as DNA: TGTGCCTGGAGTCCAGGCGTGAAGTTCGGCTACACCTTC. Amino acid sequence: CAWSPGVKFGYTF.

The gene calls are TRBV2 and TRBJ2-5, with 7 bases aligning to TRBD2. With 4 bases clipped from V and 6 bases from J, the junction kept 14 bases outside the gene matches. The V gene's germline CDR1 is SNHLY and CDR2 FYNNEI. The CDR3 length is 16 residues. The CDR3 loop reads CASSGPSSGPEKTQYF. The CDR3, as DNA: TGTGCCAGCAGTGGTCCGTCTAGCGGCCCGGAAAAGACCCAGTACTTC.

This clone was counted a single time. The V and J genes are TRBV4-1 and TRBJ2-1, with TRBD2 matching 10 bases. The CDR3 contains 16 residues. The V gene end was trimmed by 1 base and the J gene end by 6 bases; junction bases not matched to a gene: 6. From germline, CDR1 is MGHRA and CDR2 YSYEKL. CDR3 sequence reads: CASSQGGTSGINEQFF. For the CDR3, the DNA is TGCGCCAGCAGCCAAGGAGGAACTAGCGGGATCAATGAGCAGTTCTTC.

The gene calls are TRBV19 and TRBJ2-7, with TRBD2 as a possible D gene (5 bases). Germline V gene lookup returns CDR1 LNHDA and CDR2 SQIVND (reference sequence). This CDR3 region has 14 residues. Trimming cost V 3 bases and J 5 bases, with 14 bases left between them. The CDR3 DNA reads TGTGCCAGTAGTATCGAGGGTATCGCCCACGAGCAGTACTTC. Translating gives CASSIEGIAHEQYF.

The rearrangement joins TRBV29-1 to TRBJ1-2; TRBD1 is a possible D gene (5 bases). The CDR3 covers 13 residues. With 6 bases removed from V and 3 bases from J, the gap between germline ends came to 14 bases. CDR1 and CDR2 (germline): SQVTM, ANQGSEA. CDR3 region: CSVRRVLDYGYTF. The CDR3 nucleotides read TGCAGCGTCCGCAGGGTATTGGACTATGGCTACACCTTC.

The CDR3 spells CASKWTGERGEAFF. The CDR3 region has the DNA TGTGCCAGTAAATGGACGGGAGAACGGGGTGAAGCTTTCTTT. This chain joins TRBV19 and TRBJ1-1, with D unresolved. V lost 7 bases and J lost 7, with 19 bases in between. The germline gives CDR1 LNHDA, CDR2 SQIVND (reference sequence). This CDR3 contains 14 residues.

This sequence joins TRBV28 and TRBJ2-1, with a possible D match to TRBD1 (6 bases). This CDR3 has 15 residues. Germline assignment: CDR1 MDHEN and CDR2 SYDVKM. Trimming stripped 8 bases from V and 7 bases from J, with 21 bases between. The CDR3 nucleotides read TGTGCCAGCCTCTTAGGGACCGGGACACAAAATGAGCAGTTCTTC. Translating it yields CASLLGTGTQNEQFF.

In its sample, this clone was seen a few times. The genes are TRBV25-1 and TRBJ1-1, with D hard to call. Trimming left V 7 bases short and J 1 base short, with 7 bases between. Germline V gene data show CDR1 as MGHDK and CDR2 as SYGVNS. The CDR3 covers 12 residues. CDR3 protein: CASTQGNTEAFF. The CDR3 DNA follows: TGTGCCAGCACTCAAGGGAACACTGAAGCTTTCTTT.

This rearrangement joins TRBV6-5 to TRBJ2-2; no definite D call. The germline V gene has CDR1 MNHEY and CDR2 SVGAGI. V was clipped by 7 bases and J by 2 bases, with 8 bases between them. The CDR3 has 13 amino acids. The CDR3: CASMWINTGELFF. The CDR3 nucleotides are TGTGCCAGCATGTGGATCAACACCGGGGAGCTGTTTTTT.

The CDR3 nucleotides are TGCGCCAGCAGCCAAGAAGGCACGAGCCGCCAGCATTTT. Its protein product is CASSQEGTSRQHF. This chain connects TRBV4-1 to TRBJ1-5; D ambiguous. V lost 0 bases and J lost 12, with 12 bases in between. The CDR3 sequence is 13 residues long. CDR1 and CDR2 (germline): MGHRA, YSYEKL.

The chain's CDR3 is CASNSPGLANYEQYF. In nucleotides, the CDR3 is TGTGCCAGCAATTCCCCGGGACTGGCAAATTACGAGCAGTACTTC. V is TRBV28 and J is TRBJ2-7; the D gene is possibly TRBD2 (6 bases). Trimming pared 7 bases from V and 4 bases from J, leaving 20 bases between. The CDR3 runs to 15 residues. Germline V CDR1 and CDR2: MDHEN, SYDVKM.

This chain links TRBV5-1 with TRBJ2-7; no firm D call. The CDR3 totals 15 residues. The V gene's germline CDR1 is SGHRS and CDR2 YFSETQ. Trimming pared 5 bases from V and 3 bases from J, leaving 18 bases between. The CDR3 DNA sequence: TGCGCCAGCAGGTTATTTCCTGCCTCTATCTACGAGCAGTACTTC. The encoded protein is CASRLFPASIYEQYF.

This chain connects TRBV19 to TRBJ1-5, with a tentative D call TRBD1 (6 bases). The V end lost 7 bases, the J end lost 2 bases, and 18 bases lay between the germline ends. CDR1 and CDR2 from the germline V gene are LNHDA and SQIVND (reference sequence). The CDR3 runs to 16 residues. For the CDR3, the DNA is TGTGCCAGTATCAGTGGGGGGGCCGGGGGCAATCAGCCCCAGCATTTT. As protein: CASISGGAGGNQPQHF.

The CDR3 sequence is CASSALLTGPTYEQYF. CDR3 DNA: TGTGCCAGCAGCGCCCTTCTTACCGGGCCTACTTACGAGCAGTACTTC. The chain uses TRBV13 and TRBJ2-7; D is unclear. This CDR3 has 16 residues. Germline V gives CDR1 PRHDT, CDR2 FYEKMQ (reference sequence). Trimming pared 5 bases from V and 4 bases from J, leaving 21 bases between.

The chain uses TRBV11-2 and TRBJ2-7; D unclear. Trimming removed 4 bases from V and 0 bases from J, with 10 bases in between. Germline V gene lookup returns CDR1 SGHAT and CDR2 FQNNGV. CDR3 length: 14 residues. CDR3 nucleotide sequence: TGTGCCAGCAGCTCCCAGGTTCTCTCCTACGAGCAGTACTTC. Protein product: CASSSQVLSYEQYF.

The chain couples TRBV7-2 to TRBJ1-2, with 7 positions matching TRBD1. CDR1 and CDR2 (germline): SGHTA, FQGNSA. The J segment lost 1 base and the V segment lost 5 bases, leaving 10 bases of the junction unmatched. The CDR3 runs 16 residues. CDR3 nucleotides: TGTGCCAGCAGCGCCCGACAGGGAGGAAGTAACTATGGCTACACCTTC. It specifies CASSARQGGSNYGYTF.

The CDR3 DNA reads TGTGCCAGCAGCAAACAGGGGGCGAACACCGGGGAGCTGTTTTTT. This codes for CASSKQGANTGELFF. The genes are TRBV7-2 and TRBJ2-2; 8 positions match TRBD1. The trim removed 5 bases at V and 0 bases at J, leaving 2 bases unmatched. Germline V CDR1 and CDR2: SGHTA, FQGNSA. The CDR3 is 15 residues long.

Concerning this clone: This CDR3 is also generated by other DNA sequences in the sample. This rearrangement joins TRBV19 to TRBJ1-1; D is perhaps TRBD1 (5 bases). With 5 bases removed from V and 2 bases from J, the gap between germline ends came to 15 bases. CDR3 size: 15 residues. Germline lookup yields CDR1 LNHDA and CDR2 SQIVND (reference sequence). The DNA of the CDR3 is TGTGCCAGTAGTCCTCGCGGCCAGGGTAACACTGAAGCTTTCTTT. Amino acid sequence: CASSPRGQGNTEAFF.

The chain is built from TRBV28 and TRBJ1-1, with 11 bases fitting TRBD1. The V gene end was trimmed by 5 bases and the J gene end by 5 bases; junction bases not matched to a gene: 7. Germline lookup yields CDR1 MDHEN and CDR2 SYDVKM. The CDR3 runs 15 residues. DNA of the CDR3: TGTGCCAGCAGTCCCCGGGACAGGGGGTCGACTGAAGCTTTCTTT. It codes for CASSPRDRGSTEAFF.

This clone came up once. This chain joins TRBV2 and TRBJ1-4, with D uncertain. V was clipped by 0 bases and J by 4 bases, with 9 bases between them. The CDR3 has 15 amino acids. Germline V CDR1 and CDR2: SNHLY, FYNNEI. The CDR3 protein is CASSEAGLVNEKLFF. In nucleotides, the CDR3 is TGTGCCAGCAGTGAAGCGGGTCTCGTTAATGAAAAACTGTTTTTT.

This chain joins TRBV28 and TRBJ1-2; D possibly corresponds to TRBD1 (6 bases). Germline V gives CDR1 MDHEN, CDR2 SYDVKM. With 4 bases removed from V and 7 bases from J, the gap between germline ends came to 13 bases. The CDR3 has 13 residues. The DNA for the CDR3 is TGTGCCAGCAGTTCAGGGGCTTTGGGTGGCTACACCTTC. Protein product: CASSSGALGGYTF.